This T cell receptor (beta chain) was sequenced for a study of T cells in Graves' hyperthyroidism and ophthalmopathy. RNA transcripts yielded amplified TCR beta CDR3 regions. RT-PCR in the first round (using the HTBI primer set) targeted the TCR CDR3. TCRdb ran MiXCR on the multiplex PCR reads and lists one entry per CDR3 protein. The top ten hold 7% to 9% of the sample, which has 250,000 to 300,000 distinct CDR3 sequences, about 13% seen once. Investigators excluded patients with uncontrolled infection, other autoimmune disease, pregnancy or lactation. The CDR3 totals 16 residues. CDR1 is SGHAT, CDR2 FQNNGV, per germline. V shed 0 bases and J 4 bases; nucleotides not matched to a gene: 8. Broader study findings: Peripheral blood also featured most of the thyroid clonotypes expanded above 0.001. For ophthalmopathy, model prediction preceded onset by a median approximately 6 months. Separating ophthalmopathy from stable hyperthyroidism was achieved by a 13 V-J model.

This clonotype was counted ten times or more. No antigen is known for it. Sequenced material: blood. The receptor was isolated from a woman between 40 and 50 years old with Graves' hyperthyroidism. J is TRBJ2-7 and V is TRBV11-2; 8 bases agree with TRBD2. CDR3: CASSLDAAGGTYEQYF. DNA for the CDR3: TGTGCCAGCAGCTTAGATGCCGCGGGAGGTACTTACGAGCAGTACTTC.